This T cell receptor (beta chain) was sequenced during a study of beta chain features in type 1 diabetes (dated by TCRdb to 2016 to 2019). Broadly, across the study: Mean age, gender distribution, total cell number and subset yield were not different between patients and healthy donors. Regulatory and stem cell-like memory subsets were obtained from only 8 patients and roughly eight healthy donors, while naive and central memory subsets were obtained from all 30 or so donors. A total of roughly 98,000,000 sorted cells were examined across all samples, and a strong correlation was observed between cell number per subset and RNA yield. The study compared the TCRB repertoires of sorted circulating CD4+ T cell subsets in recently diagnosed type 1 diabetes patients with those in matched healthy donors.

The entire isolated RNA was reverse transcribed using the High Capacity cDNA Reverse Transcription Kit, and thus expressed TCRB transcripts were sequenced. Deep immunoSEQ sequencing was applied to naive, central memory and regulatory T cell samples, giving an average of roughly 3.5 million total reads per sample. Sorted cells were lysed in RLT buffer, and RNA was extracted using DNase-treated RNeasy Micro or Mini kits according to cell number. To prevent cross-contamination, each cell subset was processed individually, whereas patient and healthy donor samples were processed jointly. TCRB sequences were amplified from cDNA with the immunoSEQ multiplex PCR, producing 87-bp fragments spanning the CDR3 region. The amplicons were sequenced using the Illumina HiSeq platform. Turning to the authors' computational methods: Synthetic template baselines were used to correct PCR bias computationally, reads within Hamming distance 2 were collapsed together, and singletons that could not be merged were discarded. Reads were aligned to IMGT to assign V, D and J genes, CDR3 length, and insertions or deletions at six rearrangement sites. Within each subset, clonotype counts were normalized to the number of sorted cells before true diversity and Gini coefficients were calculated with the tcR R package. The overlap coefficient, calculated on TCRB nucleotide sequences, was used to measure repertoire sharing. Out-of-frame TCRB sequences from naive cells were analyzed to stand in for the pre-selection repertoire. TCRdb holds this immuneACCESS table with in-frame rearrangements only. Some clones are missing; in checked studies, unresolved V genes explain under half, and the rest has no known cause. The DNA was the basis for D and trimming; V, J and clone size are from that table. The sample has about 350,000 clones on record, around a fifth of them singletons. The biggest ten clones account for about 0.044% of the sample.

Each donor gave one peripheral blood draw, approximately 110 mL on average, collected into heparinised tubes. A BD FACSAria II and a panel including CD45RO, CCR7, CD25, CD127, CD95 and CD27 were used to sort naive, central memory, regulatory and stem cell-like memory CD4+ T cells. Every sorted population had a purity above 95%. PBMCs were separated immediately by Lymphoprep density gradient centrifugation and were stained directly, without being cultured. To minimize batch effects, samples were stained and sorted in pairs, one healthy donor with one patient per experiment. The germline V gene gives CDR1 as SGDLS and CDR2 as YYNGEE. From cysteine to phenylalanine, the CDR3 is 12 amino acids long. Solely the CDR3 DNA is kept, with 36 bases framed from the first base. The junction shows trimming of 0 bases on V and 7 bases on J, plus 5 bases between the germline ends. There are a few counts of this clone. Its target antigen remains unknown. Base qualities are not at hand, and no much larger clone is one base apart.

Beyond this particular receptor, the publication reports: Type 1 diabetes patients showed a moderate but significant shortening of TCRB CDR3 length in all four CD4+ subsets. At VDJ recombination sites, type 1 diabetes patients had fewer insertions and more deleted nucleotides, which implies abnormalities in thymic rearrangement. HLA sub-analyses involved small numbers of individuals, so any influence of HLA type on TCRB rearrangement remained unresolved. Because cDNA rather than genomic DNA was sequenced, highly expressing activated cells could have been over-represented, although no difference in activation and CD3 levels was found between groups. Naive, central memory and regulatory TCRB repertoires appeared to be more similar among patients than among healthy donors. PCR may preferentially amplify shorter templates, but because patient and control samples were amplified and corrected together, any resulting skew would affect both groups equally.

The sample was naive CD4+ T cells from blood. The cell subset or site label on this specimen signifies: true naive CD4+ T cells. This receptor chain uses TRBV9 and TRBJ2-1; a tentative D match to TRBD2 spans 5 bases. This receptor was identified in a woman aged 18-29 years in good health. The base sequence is TGTGCCAGCAGCGTAGCGGGGAATGAGCAGTTCTTC. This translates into CASSVAGNEQFF.